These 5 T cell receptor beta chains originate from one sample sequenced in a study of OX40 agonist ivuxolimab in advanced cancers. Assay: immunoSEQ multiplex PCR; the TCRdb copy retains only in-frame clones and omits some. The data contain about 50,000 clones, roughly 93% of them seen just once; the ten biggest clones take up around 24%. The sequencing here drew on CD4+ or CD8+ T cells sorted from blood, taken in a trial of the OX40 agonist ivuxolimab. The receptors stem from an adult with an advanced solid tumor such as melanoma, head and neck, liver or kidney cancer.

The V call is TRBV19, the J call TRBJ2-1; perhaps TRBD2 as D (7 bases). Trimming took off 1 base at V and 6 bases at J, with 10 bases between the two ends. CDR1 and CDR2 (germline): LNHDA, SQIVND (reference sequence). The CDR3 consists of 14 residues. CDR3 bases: TGTGCCAGTAGTATAGTGGGGGGGGCCAATGAGCAGTTCTTC. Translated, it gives CASSIVGGANEQFF.

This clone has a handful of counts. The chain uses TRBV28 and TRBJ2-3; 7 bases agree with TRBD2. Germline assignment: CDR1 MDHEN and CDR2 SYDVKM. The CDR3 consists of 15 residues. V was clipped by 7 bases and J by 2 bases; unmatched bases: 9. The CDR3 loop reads CASTRPSGLTDTQYF. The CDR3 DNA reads TGTGCCAGCACCAGGCCTAGCGGCCTCACAGATACGCAGTATTTT.

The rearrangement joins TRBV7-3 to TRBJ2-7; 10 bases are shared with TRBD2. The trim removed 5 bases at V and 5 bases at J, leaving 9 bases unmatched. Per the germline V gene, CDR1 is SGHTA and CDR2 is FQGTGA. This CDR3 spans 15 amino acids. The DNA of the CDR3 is TGTGCCAGCAGCCCCACCGGGACTAGCGTCGACGAGCAGTACTTC. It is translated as CASSPTGTSVDEQYF.

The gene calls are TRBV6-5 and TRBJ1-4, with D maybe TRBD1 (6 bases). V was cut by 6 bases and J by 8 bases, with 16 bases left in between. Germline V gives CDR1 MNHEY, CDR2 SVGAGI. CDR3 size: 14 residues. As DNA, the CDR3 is TGTGCCAGCAGCCAACAGGGAGGGAAGGAAAAACTGTTTTTT. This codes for CASSQQGGKEKLFF.

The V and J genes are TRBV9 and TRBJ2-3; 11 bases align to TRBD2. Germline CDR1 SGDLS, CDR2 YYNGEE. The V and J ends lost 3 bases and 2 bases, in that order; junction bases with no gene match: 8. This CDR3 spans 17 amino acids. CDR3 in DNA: TGTGCCAGCAGCGGTAGTAGCGGGAGGGCGACCACAGATACGCAGTATTTT. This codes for CASSGSSGRATTDTQYF.